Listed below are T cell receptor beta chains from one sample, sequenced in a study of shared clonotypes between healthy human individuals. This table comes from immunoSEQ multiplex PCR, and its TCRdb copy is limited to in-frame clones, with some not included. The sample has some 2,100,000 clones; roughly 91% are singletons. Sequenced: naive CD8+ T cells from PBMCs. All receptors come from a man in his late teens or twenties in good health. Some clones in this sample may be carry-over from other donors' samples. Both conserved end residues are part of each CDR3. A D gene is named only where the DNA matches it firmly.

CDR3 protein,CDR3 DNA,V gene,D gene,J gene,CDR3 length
CASSHGGLNYNEQFF,TGCGCCAGCAGCCACGGGGGGCTGAACTACAATGAGCAGTTCTTC,TRBV4-3,.,TRBJ2-1,15
CASSYGGPEGVYGYTF,TGTGCCAGCAGTTACGGCGGACCCGAGGGTGTCTATGGCTACACCTTC,TRBV6-5,.,TRBJ1-2,16
CASSYRALGEQYF,TGTGCCAGCAGTTACAGGGCCTTGGGGGAGCAGTACTTC,TRBV27,.,TRBJ2-7,13
CASSGTSGSNEQFF,TGTGCCAGCTCAGGGACTAGCGGGAGCAATGAGCAGTTCTTC,TRBV2,TRBD2,TRBJ2-1,14
CASGGGTADTQYF,TGTGCCAGCGGGGGAGGGACGGCGGATACGCAGTATTTT,TRBV9,TRBD2,TRBJ2-3,13
CASSPGQGLYYEQYF,TGTGCCAGCAGCCCCGGGCAGGGGCTATACTACGAGCAGTACTTC,TRBV7-9,.,TRBJ2-7,15
CASSPTEGARANYGYTF,TGTGCCAGCAGCCCCACCGAGGGGGCACGGGCTAACTATGGCTACACCTTC,TRBV7-9,TRBD1,TRBJ1-2,17
CSVEHRSYQETQYF,TGCAGCGTTGAACACCGGAGTTATCAAGAGACCCAGTACTTC,TRBV29-1,.,TRBJ2-5,14
CASSLFGQGNYGYTF,TGTGCCAGCAGTTTATTCGGACAGGGGAACTATGGCTACACCTTC,TRBV27,TRBD1,TRBJ1-2,15
CASSERAWSSYNEQFF,TGTGCCAGCAGTGAAAGAGCTTGGAGCTCCTACAATGAGCAGTTCTTC,TRBV2,.,TRBJ2-1,16
CASSSLLTGAAQPQHF,TGTGCCAGCAGTTCTCTTTTGACAGGGGCCGCGCAGCCCCAGCATTTT,TRBV2,TRBD1,TRBJ1-5,16
CASSVGLAGYEQYF,TGTGCCAGCAGCGTAGGCCTAGCGGGTTACGAGCAGTACTTC,TRBV9,TRBD2,TRBJ2-7,14